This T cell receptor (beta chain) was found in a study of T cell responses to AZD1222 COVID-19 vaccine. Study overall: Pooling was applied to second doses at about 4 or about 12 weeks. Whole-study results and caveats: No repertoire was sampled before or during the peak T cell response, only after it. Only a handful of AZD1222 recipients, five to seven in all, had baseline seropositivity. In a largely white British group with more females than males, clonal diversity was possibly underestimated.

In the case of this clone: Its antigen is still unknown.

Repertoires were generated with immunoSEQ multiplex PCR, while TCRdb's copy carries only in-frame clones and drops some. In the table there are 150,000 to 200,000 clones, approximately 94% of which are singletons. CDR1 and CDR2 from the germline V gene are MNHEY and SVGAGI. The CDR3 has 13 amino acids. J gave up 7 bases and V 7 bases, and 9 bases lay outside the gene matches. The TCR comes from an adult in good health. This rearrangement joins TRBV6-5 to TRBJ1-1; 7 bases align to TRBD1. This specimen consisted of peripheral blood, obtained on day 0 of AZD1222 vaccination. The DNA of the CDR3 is TGTGCCAGCACTCCGGGACAGCCCTATGAAGCTTTCTTT. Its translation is CASTPGQPYEAFF.